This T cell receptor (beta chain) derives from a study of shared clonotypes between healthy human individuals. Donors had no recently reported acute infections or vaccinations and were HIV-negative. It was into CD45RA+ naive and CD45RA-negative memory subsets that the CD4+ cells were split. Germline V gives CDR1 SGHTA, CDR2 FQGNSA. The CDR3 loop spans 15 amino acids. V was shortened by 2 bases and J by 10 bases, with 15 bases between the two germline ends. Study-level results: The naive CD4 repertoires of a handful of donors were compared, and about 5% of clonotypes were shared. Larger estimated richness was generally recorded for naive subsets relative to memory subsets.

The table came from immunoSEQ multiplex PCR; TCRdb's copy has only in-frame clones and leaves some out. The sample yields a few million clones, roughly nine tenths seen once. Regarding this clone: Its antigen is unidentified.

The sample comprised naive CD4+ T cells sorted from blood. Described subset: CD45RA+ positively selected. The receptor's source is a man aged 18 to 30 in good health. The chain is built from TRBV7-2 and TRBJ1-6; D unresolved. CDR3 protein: CASSLKLPPSSPLHF. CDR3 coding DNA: TGTGCCAGCAGCTTAAAATTACCCCCAAGCTCACCCCTCCACTTT.